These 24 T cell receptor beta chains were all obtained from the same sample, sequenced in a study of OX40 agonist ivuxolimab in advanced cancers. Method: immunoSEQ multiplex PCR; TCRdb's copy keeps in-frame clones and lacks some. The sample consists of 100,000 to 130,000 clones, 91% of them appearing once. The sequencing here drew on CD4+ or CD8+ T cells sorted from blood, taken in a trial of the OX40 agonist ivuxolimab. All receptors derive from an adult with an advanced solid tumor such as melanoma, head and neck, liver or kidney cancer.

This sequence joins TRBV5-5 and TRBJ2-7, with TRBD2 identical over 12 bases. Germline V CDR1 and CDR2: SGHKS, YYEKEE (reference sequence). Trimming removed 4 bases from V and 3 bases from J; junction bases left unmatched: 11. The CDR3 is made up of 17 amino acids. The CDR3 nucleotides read TGTGCCAGCAGCCCGGGACCGGTGACTAGCGGGAGCTACGAGCAGTACTTC. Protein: CASSPGPVTSGSYEQYF.

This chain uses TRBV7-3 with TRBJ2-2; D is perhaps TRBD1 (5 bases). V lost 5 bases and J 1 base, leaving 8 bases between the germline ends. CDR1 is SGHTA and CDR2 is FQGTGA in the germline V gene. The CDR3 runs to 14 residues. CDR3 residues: CASSGQGNTGELFF. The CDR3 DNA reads TGTGCCAGCAGCGGGCAGGGGAACACCGGGGAGCTGTTTTTT.

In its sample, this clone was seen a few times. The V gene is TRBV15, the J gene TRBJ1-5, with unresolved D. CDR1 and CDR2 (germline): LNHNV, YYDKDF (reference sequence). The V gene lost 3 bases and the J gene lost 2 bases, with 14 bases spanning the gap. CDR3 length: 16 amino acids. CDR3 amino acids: CATSSWEGSGNQPQHF. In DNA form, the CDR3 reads TGTGCCACCAGCAGCTGGGAGGGTTCGGGCAATCAGCCCCAGCATTTT. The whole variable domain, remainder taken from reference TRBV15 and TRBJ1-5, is DAMVIQNPRYQVTQFGKPVTLSCSQTLNHNVMYWYQQKSSQAPKLLFHYYDKDFNNEADTPDNFQSRRPNTSFCFLDIRSPGLGDTAMYLCATSSWEGSGNQPQHFGDGTRLSIL.

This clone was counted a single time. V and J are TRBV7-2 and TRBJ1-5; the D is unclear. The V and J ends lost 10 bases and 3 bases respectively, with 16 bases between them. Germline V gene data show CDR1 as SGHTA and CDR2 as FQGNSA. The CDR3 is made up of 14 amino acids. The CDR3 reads CATMLLGPNQPQHF. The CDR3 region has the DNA TGTGCCACCATGTTACTGGGCCCCAATCAGCCCCAGCATTTT.

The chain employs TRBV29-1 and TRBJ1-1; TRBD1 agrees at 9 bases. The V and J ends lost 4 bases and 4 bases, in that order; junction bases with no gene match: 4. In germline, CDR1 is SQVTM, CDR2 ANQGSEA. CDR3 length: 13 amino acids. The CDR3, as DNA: TGCAGCGTTGGCCCGGACAGGGGCACTGAAGCTTTCTTT. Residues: CSVGPDRGTEAFF.

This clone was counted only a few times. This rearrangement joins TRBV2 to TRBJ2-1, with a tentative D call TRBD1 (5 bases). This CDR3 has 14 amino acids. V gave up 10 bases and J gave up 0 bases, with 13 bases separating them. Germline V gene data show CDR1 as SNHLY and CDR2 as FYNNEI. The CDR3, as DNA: TGTGCCACCCGTCCGACAGCCTCCTACAATGAGCAGTTCTTC. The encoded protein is CATRPTASYNEQFF.

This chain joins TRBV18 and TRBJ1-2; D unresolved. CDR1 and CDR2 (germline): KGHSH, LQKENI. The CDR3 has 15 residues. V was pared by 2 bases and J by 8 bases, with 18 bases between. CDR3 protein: CASSPEVRGGRGYTF. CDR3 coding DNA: TGTGCCAGCTCACCAGAGGTTCGGGGAGGGCGCGGCTACACCTTC. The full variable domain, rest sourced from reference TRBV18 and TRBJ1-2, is NAGVMQNPRHLVRRRGQEARLRCSPMKGHSHVYWYRQLPEEGLKFMVYLQKENIIDESGMPKERFSAEFPKEGPSILRIQQVVRGDSAAYFCASSPEVRGGRGYTFGSGTRLTVV.

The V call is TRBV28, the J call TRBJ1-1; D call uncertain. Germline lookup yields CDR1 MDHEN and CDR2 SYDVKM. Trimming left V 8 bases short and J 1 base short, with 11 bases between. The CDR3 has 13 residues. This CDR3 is CASGRRRNTEAFF. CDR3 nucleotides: TGTGCCAGCGGGCGACGGCGGAACACTGAAGCTTTCTTT.

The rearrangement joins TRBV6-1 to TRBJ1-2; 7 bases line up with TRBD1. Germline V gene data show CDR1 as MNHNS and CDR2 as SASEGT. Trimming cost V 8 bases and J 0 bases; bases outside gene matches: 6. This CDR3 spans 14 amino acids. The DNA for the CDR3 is TGTGCCAGCTGTACAGGGGCCCCTAACTATGGCTACACCTTC. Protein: CASCTGAPNYGYTF.

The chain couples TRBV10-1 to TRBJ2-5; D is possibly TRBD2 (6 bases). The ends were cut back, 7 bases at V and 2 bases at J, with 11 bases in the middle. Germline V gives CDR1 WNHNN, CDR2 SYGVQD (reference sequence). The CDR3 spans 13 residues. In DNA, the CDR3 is TGCGCCAGCAATGACGGGGGTCAAGAGACCCAGTACTTC. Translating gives CASNDGGQETQYF.

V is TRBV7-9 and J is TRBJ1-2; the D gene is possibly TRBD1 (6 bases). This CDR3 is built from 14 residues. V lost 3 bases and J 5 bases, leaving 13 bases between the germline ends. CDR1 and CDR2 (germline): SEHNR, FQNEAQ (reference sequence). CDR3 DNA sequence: TGTGCCAGCAGCTTCCCGGGGGCTCTTTATGGCTACACCTTC. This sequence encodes CASSFPGALYGYTF.

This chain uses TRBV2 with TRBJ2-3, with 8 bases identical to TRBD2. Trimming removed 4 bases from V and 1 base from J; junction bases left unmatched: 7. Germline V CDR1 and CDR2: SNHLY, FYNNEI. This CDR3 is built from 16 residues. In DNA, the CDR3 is TGTGCCAGCAGTGGCCCGGGTAGCGGGGGCACAGATACGCAGTATTTT. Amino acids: CASSGPGSGGTDTQYF.

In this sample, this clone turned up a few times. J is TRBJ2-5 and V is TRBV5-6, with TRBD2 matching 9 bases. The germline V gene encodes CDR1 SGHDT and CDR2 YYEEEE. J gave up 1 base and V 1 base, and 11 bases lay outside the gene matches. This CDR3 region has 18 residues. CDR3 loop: CASSLLISGSPRQETQYF. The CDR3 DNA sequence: TGTGCCAGCAGCTTGTTAATTAGCGGGAGTCCTCGCCAAGAGACCCAGTACTTC.

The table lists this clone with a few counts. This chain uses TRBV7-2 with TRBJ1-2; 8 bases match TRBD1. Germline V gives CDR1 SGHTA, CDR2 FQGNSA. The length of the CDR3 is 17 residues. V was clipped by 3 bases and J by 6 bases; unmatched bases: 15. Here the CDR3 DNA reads TGTGCCAGCAGCTTGGGGCCGCCAGGGGGCGGATCGGATGGCTACACCTTC. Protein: CASSLGPPGGGSDGYTF.

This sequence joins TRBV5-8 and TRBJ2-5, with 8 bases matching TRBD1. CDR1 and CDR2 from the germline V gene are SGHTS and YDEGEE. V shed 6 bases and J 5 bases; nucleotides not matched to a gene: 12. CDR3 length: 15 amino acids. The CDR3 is CASTQHTGGIETQYF. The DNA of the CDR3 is TGTGCCAGCACCCAGCATACAGGGGGTATTGAGACCCAGTACTTC.

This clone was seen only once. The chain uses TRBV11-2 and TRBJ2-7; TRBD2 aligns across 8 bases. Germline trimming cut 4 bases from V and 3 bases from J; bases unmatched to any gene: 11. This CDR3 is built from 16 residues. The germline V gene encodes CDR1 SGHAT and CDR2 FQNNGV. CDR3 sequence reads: CASSSGGGASNYEQYF. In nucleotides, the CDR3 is TGTGCCAGCAGCTCGGGAGGGGGGGCCTCTAACTACGAGCAGTACTTC.

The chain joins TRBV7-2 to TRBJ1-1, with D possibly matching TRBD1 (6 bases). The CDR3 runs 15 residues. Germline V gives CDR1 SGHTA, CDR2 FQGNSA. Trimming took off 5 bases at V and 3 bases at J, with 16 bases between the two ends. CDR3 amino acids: CASSQVRGGYTEAFF. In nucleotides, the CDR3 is TGTGCCAGCAGCCAGGTCAGGGGCGGGTACACTGAAGCTTTCTTT.

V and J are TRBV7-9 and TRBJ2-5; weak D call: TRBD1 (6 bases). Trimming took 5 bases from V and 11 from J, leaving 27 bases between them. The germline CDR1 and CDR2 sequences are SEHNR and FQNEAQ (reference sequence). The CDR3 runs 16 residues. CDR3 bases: TGTGCCAGCAGCCCAGACGGACGGGACACGGATTTTGAGCAGTACTTC. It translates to CASSPDGRDTDFEQYF.

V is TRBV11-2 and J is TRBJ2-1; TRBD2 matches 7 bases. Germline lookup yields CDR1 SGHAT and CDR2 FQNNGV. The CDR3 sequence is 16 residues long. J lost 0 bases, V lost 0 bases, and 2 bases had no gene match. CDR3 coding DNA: TGTGCCAGCAGCTTAGAACTAGCGTTCTCCTACAATGAGCAGTTCTTC. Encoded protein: CASSLELAFSYNEQFF.

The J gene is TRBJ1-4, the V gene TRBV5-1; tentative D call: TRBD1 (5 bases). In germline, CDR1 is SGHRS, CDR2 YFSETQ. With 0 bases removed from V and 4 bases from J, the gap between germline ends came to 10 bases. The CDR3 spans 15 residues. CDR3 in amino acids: CASSLVRGDNEKLFF. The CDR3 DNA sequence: TGCGCCAGCAGCTTGGTTAGGGGTGATAATGAAAAACTGTTTTTT.

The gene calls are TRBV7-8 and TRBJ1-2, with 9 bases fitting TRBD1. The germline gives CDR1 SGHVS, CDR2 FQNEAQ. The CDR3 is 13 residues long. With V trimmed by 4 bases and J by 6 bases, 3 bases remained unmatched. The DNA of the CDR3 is TGTGCCAGCAGCTCTAGGACAGGGGATGGCTACACCTTC. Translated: CASSSRTGDGYTF.

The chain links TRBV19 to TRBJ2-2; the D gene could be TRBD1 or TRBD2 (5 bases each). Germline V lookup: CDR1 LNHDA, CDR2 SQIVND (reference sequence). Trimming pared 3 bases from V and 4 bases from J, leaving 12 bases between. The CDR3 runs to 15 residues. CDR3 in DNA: TGTGCCAGTAGTATCAGAGGGGTGGTCACCGGGGAGCTGTTTTTT. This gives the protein CASSIRGVVTGELFF.

CDR3 protein: CASSYQETQYF. CDR3 nucleotide sequence: TGTGCCAGCAGTTATCAGGAGACCCAGTACTTC. The chain is built from TRBV6-1 and TRBJ2-5; D unresolved. The CDR3 length is 11 residues. CDR1 MNHNS and CDR2 SASEGT come from the germline V gene. V was cut by 5 bases and J by 5 bases, with 6 bases left in between.

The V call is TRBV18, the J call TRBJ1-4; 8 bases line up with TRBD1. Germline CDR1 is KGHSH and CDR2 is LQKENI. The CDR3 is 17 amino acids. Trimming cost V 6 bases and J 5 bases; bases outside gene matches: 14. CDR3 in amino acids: CASSQFAGQARNEKLFF. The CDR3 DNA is TGTGCCAGCTCCCAGTTTGCGGGACAGGCGAGAAATGAAAAACTGTTTTTT.